These T cell receptor beta chains were read from a single sample in a study of cytomegalovirus exposure and HLA in healthy donors. Profiling relied on immunoSEQ multiplex PCR, and the TCRdb table lists in-frame clones only, not all of them. The data show some 200,000 clones, and the top ten clones hold 0.74%. The sample taken for sequencing was PBMCs. The receptors come from a boy aged 5-17 years in good health and CMV-seronegative. The CDR3 runs from the conserved cysteine through the conserved F or W. Fields, in order: V gene, D gene, J gene, CDR3 DNA, CDR3 protein. D genes are given only for firm matches.

TRBV27	TRBD1	TRBJ1-3	TGTGCCAGCAGTTTATCGCCGACAGGGGGTGGAAACACCATATATTTT	CASSLSPTGGGNTIYF
TRBV9	NA	TRBJ1-1	TGTGCCAGCAGCCCCCCACGGGGGAGACACACTGAAGCTTTCTTT	CASSPPRGRHTEAFF
TRBV11-1	TRBD2	TRBJ2-1	TGTGCCAGCGCAAGCGGGGGGGCTACCTACAATGAGCAGTTCTTC	CASASGGATYNEQFF
TRBV29-1	NA	TRBJ1-1	TGCAGCGTTGCAGACATGAACACTGAAGCTTTCTTT	CSVADMNTEAFF
TRBV5-4	TRBD2	TRBJ2-1	TGTGCCAGCAGCCCAAGCGGGGGGGCAAATGAGCAGTTCTTC	CASSPSGGANEQFF
TRBV5-1	NA	TRBJ2-7	TGCGCCAGCAGCCCCCGGACAGCGTTGGGATACGAGCAGTACTTC	CASSPRTALGYEQYF
TRBV4-1	TRBD2	TRBJ2-5	TGCGCCAGCAGCCAAGAACAGGTAGCGGGGGACCGCAAAGAGACCCAGTACTTC	CASSQEQVAGDRKETQYF
TRBV19	TRBD2	TRBJ2-1	TGTGCCAGTAGTAGAAGGACTAGTGGCCATGAGCAGTTCTTC	CASSRRTSGHEQFF
TRBV6-6	NA	TRBJ2-7	TGTGCCAGCAGTTACTCGAGGGTTGGGTCCTACGAGCAGTACTTC	CASSYSRVGSYEQYF
TRBV1	NA	TRBJ2-1	TGCACCAACGACTCGGCGGAGCAGTTCTTC	CTNDSAEQFF
TRBV7-3	NA	TRBJ1-1	TGTGCCAGCAGCCTCCGGGGAGGGGGCACTGAAGCTTTCTTT	CASSLRGGGTEAFF
TRBV5-3	NA	TRBJ2-1	TGTGCCAGAAGCTTGTCCCGGTCCTACAATGAGCAGTTCTTC	CARSLSRSYNEQFF
TRBV5-1	NA	TRBJ1-2	TGCGCCAGCAGCTTGGGGCAGGGGAATAACTATGGCTACACCTTC	CASSLGQGNNYGYTF
TRBV7-3	NA	TRBJ1-3	TGTGCCAGCAGCCTTACCGAGGGAAACACCATATATTTT	CASSLTEGNTIYF
TRBV7-9	NA	TRBJ2-3	TGTGCCAGCAGCTTAGGGGGGGTCACAGATACGCAGTATTTT	CASSLGGVTDTQYF
TRBV7-7	TRBD1	TRBJ2-7	TGTGCTAGCAGCCTAAGGACAGGGGTGGCCTACGAGCAGTACTTC	CASSLRTGVAYEQYF
TRBV7-7	TRBD2	TRBJ2-3	TGTGCTAGCAGCTTAGCGGGACTAGAAATAGGGCTTTATACGCAGTATTTT	CASSLAGLEIGLYTQYF
TRBV7-3	NA	TRBJ1-2	TGTGCCAGCAGCCCGTCCGGGACACGCTATGGCTACACCTTC	CASSPSGTRYGYTF
TRBV4-1	TRBD2	TRBJ2-1	TGCGCCAGCAGCCAAGTTAAGGGGACTAGCGGATACAATGAGCAGTTCTTC	CASSQVKGTSGYNEQFF
TRBV2	NA	TRBJ1-5	TGTGCCAGCAGTGAATCGGTTTCGGGCAATCAGCCCCAGCATTTT	CASSESVSGNQPQHF
TRBV2	TRBD2	TRBJ2-3	TGTGCCAGCAGTGGCAGACTAGCGGTGAGCACAGATACGCAGTATTTT	CASSGRLAVSTDTQYF
TRBV21-1	NA	TRBJ2-7	TGTGCCAGCAGCCGAGCCGGGTGTTACGAGCAGTACTTC	CASSRAGCYEQYF
TRBV15	NA	TRBJ2-1	TGTGCCACCAGCAGAGAGGGGAGCGGGAATGAGCAGTTCTTC	CATSREGSGNEQFF
TRBV27	NA	TRBJ2-5	TGTGCCAGCAGTGCCAGAACAGGGGAGACCCAGTACTTC	CASSARTGETQYF
TRBV7-9	NA	TRBJ2-3	TGTGCCAGCGCGGGGCCCTCTAGGAGAGGCGATACGCAGTATTTT	CASAGPSRRGDTQYF
TRBV19	NA	TRBJ1-6	TGTGCCAGTACCCAGGGGAACTCACCCCTCCACTTT	CASTQGNSPLHF
TRBV30	TRBD1	TRBJ1-6	TGTGCCTGGAGCCCCGGGGACAGGGCCTCACCCCTCCACTTT	CAWSPGDRASPLHF
TRBV7-8	NA	TRBJ1-2	TGTGCCAGCAGCTCCAGGGTTGACGGCTACACCTTC	CASSSRVDGYTF
TRBV4-1	NA	TRBJ1-2	TGCGCCAGCAGCCACCCTAGTCAGGGGAGCTATGGCTACACCTTC	CASSHPSQGSYGYTF
TRBV4-1	NA	TRBJ1-4	TGCGCCAGCAGCCACCCCAGGGAAAAACTGTTTTTT	CASSHPREKLFF